Sequencing of this TCR beta chain was carried out in a study of blood T cell repertoires in COVID-19. At the level of the study: From the United States, Italy and Spain came samples of acute and convalescent COVID-19. In each case, the material was cDNA or gDNA derived from T cells, B-cell-depleted T cells, or PBMCs.

Methods used by the authors: Reference gene primer amplification in the assay estimated nucleated cell counts. Produced via immunoSEQ multiplex PCR; TCRdb's table is partial and in-frame only. D and trimming come from the DNA, and the V and J calls and clone size come from that table. The repertoire holds about 43,000 clones, 70% to 85% seen once, with roughly 2.5% in the top ten. V lost 1 base and J 6 bases, leaving 17 bases between the germline ends. The CDR3 has 16 residues. Germline values: CDR1 SEHNR, CDR2 FQNEAQ (reference sequence). Material: peripheral blood. The receptor was derived from a woman aged 55-70 years with acute or convalescent COVID-19. The chain combines TRBV7-9 with TRBJ2-3, with D maybe TRBD1 (5 bases). CDR3 region: CASSLGIGRRVDTQYF. CDR3 bases: TGTGCCAGCAGCTTAGGGATAGGACGCAGGGTTGATACGCAGTATTTT.